This is a list of T cell receptor beta chains from one sample in a study of T cell repertoires in cytomegalovirus infection. TCRdb processed the reads anew with MiXCR; each CDR3 protein has one entry. This table holds around 550,000 distinct CDR3 sequences, about 30% found once. The sample consisted of PBMCs. These receptors were collected from a human donor in good health (CMV status not recorded). Some clones in this sample may be carry-over from other donors' samples. The CDR3 runs from the conserved cysteine through the conserved F or W. Fields, in order: clone size, D gene, CDR3 length, J gene, V gene, CDR3 protein, CDR3 DNA. The D gene is left open where the match is weak. Expanded clones get a size class; other rows say once, few or many, or leave the size out.

abundance: NA; d_gene: NA; len: 15; j_gene: TRBJ2-3; v_gene: TRBV3-1; CDR3aa: CASSQTMVSADTQYF; CDR3nt: TGTGCCAGCAGCCAAACAATGGTTAGCGCAGATACGCAGTATTTT
abundance: few; d_gene: TRBD2; len: 22; j_gene: TRBJ2-1; v_gene: TRBV6-6; CDR3aa: CASSVGLAGGPERSSSYNEQFF; CDR3nt: TGTGCCAGCAGCGTGGGACTAGCGGGAGGCCCCGAACGTTCTAGCTCCTACAATGAGCAGTTCTTC
abundance: NA; d_gene: NA; len: 16; j_gene: TRBJ2-1; v_gene: TRBV11-2; CDR3aa: CASSLWGLWENNEQFF; CDR3nt: TGTGCCAGCAGCTTATGGGGGTTGTGGGAGAACAATGAGCAGTTCTTC
abundance: many; d_gene: TRBD2; len: 14; j_gene: TRBJ2-7; v_gene: TRBV7-8; CDR3aa: CASSLVASGYEQYF; CDR3nt: TGTGCCAGCAGCTTAGTCGCTAGCGGCTACGAGCAGTACTTC
abundance: NA; d_gene: NA; len: 13; j_gene: TRBJ2-7; v_gene: TRBV7-6; CDR3aa: CASSPTGAYEQYF; CDR3nt: TGTGCCAGCAGCCCGACAGGAGCCTACGAGCAGTACTTC
abundance: NA; d_gene: NA; len: 12; j_gene: TRBJ2-5; v_gene: TRBV11-2; CDR3aa: CASSPDGETQYF; CDR3nt: TGTGCCAGCAGCCCCGACGGAGAGACCCAGTACTTC
abundance: few; d_gene: TRBD2; len: 14; j_gene: TRBJ2-2; v_gene: TRBV12-3/TRBV12-4; CDR3aa: CASSTSGNTGELFF; CDR3nt: TGTGCCAGCAGCACTAGCGGAAACACCGGGGAGCTGTTTTTT
abundance: many; d_gene: TRBD1; len: 15; j_gene: TRBJ1-2; v_gene: TRBV7-2; CDR3aa: CASKLGTGANYGYTF; CDR3nt: TGTGCCAGCAAACTGGGGACAGGGGCTAACTATGGCTACACCTTC
abundance: NA; d_gene: NA; len: 17; j_gene: TRBJ2-3; v_gene: TRBV11-3; CDR3aa: CASSLTLRGTSTDTQYF; CDR3nt: TGTGCCAGCAGCTTAACCCTCCGGGGGACTAGCACAGATACGCAGTATTTT
abundance: NA; d_gene: NA; len: 14; j_gene: TRBJ1-3; v_gene: TRBV15; CDR3aa: CATEAGTSGNTIYF; CDR3nt: TGTGCCACGGAGGCAGGGACCTCTGGAAACACCATATATTTT
abundance: many; d_gene: TRBD2; len: 17; j_gene: TRBJ2-4; v_gene: TRBV19; CDR3aa: CASSPYPGLAWQNIQYF; CDR3nt: TGTGCCAGTAGTCCTTACCCGGGACTAGCGTGGCAAAACATTCAGTACTTC
abundance: few; d_gene: TRBD1; len: 15; j_gene: TRBJ1-5; v_gene: TRBV30; CDR3aa: CAWTRTGGLNQPQHF; CDR3nt: TGTGCCTGGACGAGAACAGGGGGTCTAAATCAGCCCCAGCATTTT
abundance: few; d_gene: NA; len: 15; j_gene: TRBJ2-1; v_gene: TRBV20-1; CDR3aa: CSAPSLALTYNEQFF; CDR3nt: TGCAGTGCTCCTTCCCTTGCACTAACATACAATGAGCAGTTCTTC
abundance: NA; d_gene: NA; len: 12; j_gene: TRBJ1-1; v_gene: TRBV6-6; CDR3aa: CASSYPRYEAFF; CDR3nt: TGTGCCAGCAGTTACCCCCGGTATGAAGCTTTCTTT
abundance: few; d_gene: TRBD1; len: 14; j_gene: TRBJ1-1; v_gene: TRBV11-3; CDR3aa: CASSSSGGRTEAFF; CDR3nt: TGTGCCAGCAGCTCATCAGGGGGCCGCACTGAAGCTTTCTTT
abundance: few; d_gene: NA; len: 17; j_gene: TRBJ1-5; v_gene: TRBV19; CDR3aa: CASSTTQRINSNQPQHF; CDR3nt: TGTGCCAGTAGTACCACTCAGAGGATAAATAGCAATCAGCCCCAGCATTTT
abundance: once; d_gene: NA; len: 17; j_gene: TRBJ2-2; v_gene: TRBV6-5; CDR3aa: CASSYSEGRLNTGELFF; CDR3nt: TGTGCCAGCAGTTACTCAGAGGGCAGGCTCAACACCGGGGAGCTGTTTTTT
abundance: NA; d_gene: NA; len: 14; j_gene: TRBJ2-1; v_gene: TRBV7-9; CDR3aa: CASSSPNSYNEQFF; CDR3nt: TGTGCCAGCAGCTCTCCTAACTCCTACAATGAGCAGTTCTTC
abundance: NA; d_gene: NA; len: 14; j_gene: TRBJ2-2; v_gene: TRBV11-2; CDR3aa: CASSSSQGTGELFF; CDR3nt: TGTGCCAGCAGCTCATCTCAGGGAACCGGGGAGCTGTTTTTT
abundance: NA; d_gene: TRBD1; len: 13; j_gene: TRBJ2-1; v_gene: TRBV6-1; CDR3aa: CASSEEQGIEQFF; CDR3nt: TGTGCCAGCAGTGAAGAACAGGGGATTGAGCAGTTCTTC
abundance: few; d_gene: TRBD1; len: 15; j_gene: TRBJ1-4; v_gene: TRBV19; CDR3aa: CASSTRTGVGEKLFF; CDR3nt: TGTGCCAGTAGTACCCGGACAGGGGTCGGCGAAAAACTGTTTTTT
abundance: NA; d_gene: NA; len: 11; j_gene: TRBJ2-7; v_gene: TRBV19; CDR3aa: CASSTPGLAYF; CDR3nt: TGTGCCAGTAGTACCCCGGGCCTAGCGTACTTC
abundance: NA; d_gene: TRBD2; len: 15; j_gene: TRBJ2-3; v_gene: TRBV30; CDR3aa: CAWSVGGLGADTQYF; CDR3nt: TGTGCCTGGAGTGTAGGAGGACTAGGGGCAGATACGCAGTATTTT
abundance: NA; d_gene: TRBD1; len: 15; j_gene: TRBJ1-4; v_gene: TRBV7-6; CDR3aa: CASSPGGGRSEKLFF; CDR3nt: TGTGCCAGCAGCCCAGGGGGGGGTAGGAGTGAAAAACTGTTTTTT
abundance: NA; d_gene: NA; len: 13; j_gene: TRBJ2-5; v_gene: TRBV7-6; CDR3aa: CASSFTDQETQYF; CDR3nt: TGTGCCAGCAGCTTTACAGACCAAGAGACCCAGTACTTC
abundance: NA; d_gene: TRBD2; len: 16; j_gene: TRBJ2-1; v_gene: TRBV6-2/TRBV6-3; CDR3aa: CASSYPTGGHYNEQFF; CDR3nt: TGTGCCAGCAGTTACCCGACGGGAGGGCACTACAATGAGCAGTTCTTC
abundance: once; d_gene: NA; len: 15; j_gene: TRBJ2-4; v_gene: TRBV20-1; CDR3aa: CSARVRGLRANIQYF; CDR3nt: TGCAGTGCTAGAGTCCGAGGCTTAAGGGCAAACATTCAGTACTTC
abundance: few; d_gene: TRBD2; len: 15; j_gene: TRBJ2-1; v_gene: TRBV12-3/TRBV12-4; CDR3aa: CASSATSGMGNEQFF; CDR3nt: TGTGCCAGCAGTGCGACTAGCGGGATGGGAAATGAGCAGTTCTTC
abundance: many; d_gene: NA; len: 15; j_gene: TRBJ2-2; v_gene: TRBV7-2; CDR3aa: CASSLVGLRKSELFF; CDR3nt: TGTGCCAGCAGCTTAGTAGGCCTCAGGAAGTCGGAGCTGTTTTTT
abundance: NA; d_gene: TRBD2; len: 15; j_gene: TRBJ2-1; v_gene: TRBV3-1; CDR3aa: CASSRGLATVNEQFF; CDR3nt: TGTGCCAGCAGCCGAGGACTAGCAACTGTCAATGAGCAGTTCTTC
abundance: NA; d_gene: NA; len: 13; j_gene: TRBJ2-3; v_gene: TRBV6-2/TRBV6-3; CDR3aa: CASSHGWSDTQYF; CDR3nt: TGTGCCAGCAGCCACGGATGGTCAGATACGCAGTATTTT
abundance: NA; d_gene: TRBD2; len: 14; j_gene: TRBJ2-1; v_gene: TRBV29-1; CDR3aa: CSVDPTSGRNEQFF; CDR3nt: TGCAGCGTTGACCCCACTAGCGGGAGAAATGAGCAGTTCTTC
abundance: NA; d_gene: NA; len: 14; j_gene: TRBJ2-1; v_gene: TRBV7-2; CDR3aa: CASSPKPGYNEQFF; CDR3nt: TGTGCCAGCAGCCCAAAGCCAGGGTACAATGAGCAGTTCTTC
abundance: few; d_gene: NA; len: 12; j_gene: TRBJ2-1; v_gene: TRBV6-2/TRBV6-3; CDR3aa: CASSVRANEQFF; CDR3nt: TGTGCCAGCAGTGTACGGGCTAATGAGCAGTTCTTC
abundance: NA; d_gene: NA; len: 15; j_gene: TRBJ1-5; v_gene: TRBV6-1; CDR3aa: CASSAPVGSNQPQHF; CDR3nt: TGTGCCAGCAGTGCCCCAGTTGGGAGCAATCAGCCCCAGCATTTT
abundance: NA; d_gene: TRBD2; len: 15; j_gene: TRBJ2-5; v_gene: TRBV12-3/TRBV12-4; CDR3aa: CASNIGGGPQETQYF; CDR3nt: TGTGCCAGCAACATCGGCGGGGGACCCCAAGAGACCCAGTACTTC
abundance: few; d_gene: NA; len: 10; j_gene: TRBJ2-7; v_gene: TRBV28; CDR3aa: CASAGYEQYF; CDR3nt: TGTGCCAGCGCAGGGTACGAGCAGTACTTC
abundance: NA; d_gene: TRBD1; len: 16; j_gene: TRBJ2-7; v_gene: TRBV12-3/TRBV12-4; CDR3aa: CASSPPSGTGGREQYF; CDR3nt: TGTGCCAGCAGTCCACCTTCCGGGACAGGGGGCCGCGAGCAGTACTTC
abundance: NA; d_gene: NA; len: 15; j_gene: TRBJ2-3; v_gene: TRBV6-2/TRBV6-3; CDR3aa: CASSYESRGTDTQYF; CDR3nt: TGTGCCAGCAGTTATGAGTCGAGGGGTACAGATACGCAGTATTTT
abundance: NA; d_gene: NA; len: 15; j_gene: TRBJ2-1; v_gene: TRBV7-3; CDR3aa: CASSQGLGQNDEQFF; CDR3nt: TGTGCCAGCAGCCAAGGGTTGGGGCAAAACGATGAGCAGTTCTTC
abundance: NA; d_gene: NA; len: 13; j_gene: TRBJ1-1; v_gene: TRBV6-1; CDR3aa: CASSYRGRTEAFF; CDR3nt: TGTGCCAGCAGTTATCGGGGAAGGACTGAAGCTTTCTTT
abundance: few; d_gene: NA; len: 15; j_gene: TRBJ2-7; v_gene: TRBV5-4; CDR3aa: CASRRPGVVGGEQYF; CDR3nt: TGTGCCAGCAGAAGGCCTGGAGTTGTCGGTGGCGAGCAGTACTTC
abundance: many; d_gene: NA; len: 14; j_gene: TRBJ2-5; v_gene: TRBV4-1; CDR3aa: CASSQDPGAETQYF; CDR3nt: TGCGCCAGCAGCCAAGATCCAGGGGCCGAGACCCAGTACTTC
abundance: NA; d_gene: NA; len: 17; j_gene: TRBJ1-2; v_gene: TRBV29-1; CDR3aa: CSVEVPYSEGLSYGYTF; CDR3nt: TGCAGCGTTGAAGTTCCATACTCGGAAGGCCTCAGCTATGGCTACACCTTC
abundance: NA; d_gene: NA; len: 13; j_gene: TRBJ2-2; v_gene: TRBV30; CDR3aa: CAWSGTLTGELFF; CDR3nt: TGTGCCTGGAGCGGGACCTTGACCGGGGAGCTGTTTTTT
abundance: NA; d_gene: NA; len: 13; j_gene: TRBJ2-2; v_gene: TRBV5-4; CDR3aa: CASSLGPPGELFF; CDR3nt: TGTGCCAGCAGCTTGGGACCACCCGGGGAGCTGTTTTTT
abundance: NA; d_gene: TRBD1; len: 18; j_gene: TRBJ2-1; v_gene: TRBV6-1; CDR3aa: CASSRVPGQGRGYNEQFF; CDR3nt: TGTGCCAGCAGCCGGGTCCCGGGACAGGGACGAGGGTACAATGAGCAGTTCTTC
abundance: many; d_gene: NA; len: 12; j_gene: TRBJ2-5; v_gene: TRBV18; CDR3aa: CASSPGQETQYF; CDR3nt: TGTGCCAGCAGCCCGGGGCAAGAGACCCAGTACTTC
abundance: few; d_gene: NA; len: 18; j_gene: TRBJ1-2; v_gene: TRBV10-3; CDR3aa: CAISESLGKEGKNYGYTF; CDR3nt: TGTGCCATCAGTGAGTCGCTGGGCAAGGAGGGGAAAAACTATGGCTACACCTTC
abundance: NA; d_gene: NA; len: 16; j_gene: TRBJ2-3; v_gene: TRBV11-2; CDR3aa: CASTRSIEPSTDTQYF; CDR3nt: TGTGCCAGCACCCGATCGATTGAACCCAGCACAGATACGCAGTATTTT
abundance: NA; d_gene: NA; len: 13; j_gene: TRBJ2-2; v_gene: TRBV2; CDR3aa: CASSEDFTGELFF; CDR3nt: TGTGCCAGCAGTGAAGACTTCACCGGGGAGCTGTTTTTT